The rows below give T cell receptor beta chains drawn from one sample of a study of Ad26.COV2.S vaccination and SARS-CoV-2 variants. Profiling relied on immunoSEQ multiplex PCR, and the TCRdb table lists in-frame clones only, not all of them. The data show 300,000 to 400,000 clones, under 90% seen once. Here the sequenced sample was peripheral blood, taken in a trial of Ad26.COV2.S vaccine versus placebo. These receptors all come from a person aged 18-60 years who received the Ad26.COV2.S COVID-19 vaccine or a placebo. CDR3s leave out the opening cysteine and the closing phenylalanine or tryptophan. Expanded clones get a size class; other rows say once, few or many, or leave the size out.

once	TRBV9	ASSDGGTEAF
once	TRBV6-6	ASSRDGKNIQY
NA	TRBV25-1	ASSEQSGRVGGYT
NA	TRBV5-1	ASTLDPTGQMNTEAF
once	TRBV5-1	ASSLDPLRGGTGYT
NA	TRBV28	ASSLTVNTEAF
NA	TRBV5-6	ASSLVGAGYT
NA	TRBV6-5	ASSYDRGGTIY
NA	TRBV9	ASSVGGGATDTQY
NA	TRBV6-2/TRBV6-3	ASSSRLSTDTQY
NA	TRBV3-1/TRBV3-2	ASSQGQGVSGNTIY
few	TRBV7-9	ASLAGGKSGELF
NA	TRBV5-6	ASSLSWAMTDTQY
NA	TRBV5-6	ASSLGRDHGYT
NA	TRBV18	ASSPPLDRTASSTDTQY
once	TRBV14	ASSQAGGSGELF
NA	TRBV6-2/TRBV6-3	ASSYPGQGARLNTEAF
once	TRBV10-3	AIRTSGGSQETQY
NA	TRBV5-1	ASSLVGTVSAERGYT
NA	TRBV18	ASSPQEWQTGGDQPQH
NA	TRBV7-9	ASSPRTVRDRGYT
once	TRBV6-2/TRBV6-3	ASSYVYTEAF
NA	TRBV6-5	ASSYSAWGTYEQY
NA	TRBV6-1	ASKLDRLAGDEQY
NA	TRBV7-8	ASSPGYNEQF
few	TRBV6-1	ASSEWTGYEQY
once	TRBV29-1	SAGGKAKNIQY
NA	TRBV18	ASSPIPLTTSYEQY
NA	TRBV12-5	ASGQSGTGLREAF
NA	TRBV18	ASSPGLVSTNEQF
once	TRBV4-3	ASSQDGEIFYGYT
once	TRBV28	ASSLERAQY
NA	TRBV27	ASGRNSYNEQF
few	TRBV27	ASSLSTTQPQH
NA	TRBV28	ASSLMTLHQETQY
NA	TRBV21-1	ASSKGGQGLHGYT
NA	TRBV6-2/TRBV6-3	ASSPQGGSYNSPLH
once	TRBV6-2/TRBV6-3	ASSSLGEQY
NA	TRBV30	AWSVGGGPYNEQF
NA	TRBV10-3	AISDRRTGVTNYGYT
NA	TRBV18	ASSPVQGQGFNYGYT
NA	TRBV15	ATSRQGPLSTDTQY
NA	TRBV5-5	ASSLAPPKETQY
NA	TRBV15	ATSYRDTPYTEAF
NA	TRBV29-1	SVEQGVDTQY
NA	TRBV4-1	ASSLGANEKLF
once	TRBV4-1	ASSQLGTRSRNEQF
NA	TRBV7-8	ASSLVTPAKNIQY